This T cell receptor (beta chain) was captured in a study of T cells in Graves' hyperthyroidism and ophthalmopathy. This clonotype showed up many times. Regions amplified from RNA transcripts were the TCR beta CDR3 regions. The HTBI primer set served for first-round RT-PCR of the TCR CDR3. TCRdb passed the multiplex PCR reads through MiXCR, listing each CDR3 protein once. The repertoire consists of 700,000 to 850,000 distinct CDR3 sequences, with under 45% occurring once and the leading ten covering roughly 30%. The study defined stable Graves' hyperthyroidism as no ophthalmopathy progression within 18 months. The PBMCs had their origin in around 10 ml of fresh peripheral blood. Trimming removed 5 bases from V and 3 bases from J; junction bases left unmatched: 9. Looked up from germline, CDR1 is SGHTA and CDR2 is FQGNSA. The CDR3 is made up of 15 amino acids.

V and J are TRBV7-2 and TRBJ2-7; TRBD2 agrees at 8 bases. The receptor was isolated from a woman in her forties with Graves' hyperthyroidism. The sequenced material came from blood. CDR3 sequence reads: CASSLPGLALYEQYF. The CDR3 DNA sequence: TGTGCCAGCAGCCTCCCTGGACTAGCACTCTACGAGCAGTACTTC.